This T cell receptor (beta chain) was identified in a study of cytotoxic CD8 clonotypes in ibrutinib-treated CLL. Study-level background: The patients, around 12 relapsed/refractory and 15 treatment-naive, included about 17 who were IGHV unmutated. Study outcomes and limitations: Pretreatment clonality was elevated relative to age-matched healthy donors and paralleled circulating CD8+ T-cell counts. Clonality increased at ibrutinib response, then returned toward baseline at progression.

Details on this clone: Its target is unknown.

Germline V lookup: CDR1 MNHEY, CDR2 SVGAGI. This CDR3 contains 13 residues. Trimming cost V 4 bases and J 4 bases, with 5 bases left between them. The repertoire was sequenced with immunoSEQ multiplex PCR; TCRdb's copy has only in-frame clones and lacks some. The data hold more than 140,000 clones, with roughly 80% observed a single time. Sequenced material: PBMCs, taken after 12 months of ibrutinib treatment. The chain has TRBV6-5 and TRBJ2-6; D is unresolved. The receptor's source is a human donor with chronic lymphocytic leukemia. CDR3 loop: CASSLGGANVLTF. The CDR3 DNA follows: TGTGCCAGCAGTTTGGGGGGGGCCAACGTCCTGACTTTC.